This T cell receptor (beta chain) was recorded in a study of control samples from healthy donors and cancer patients (dated by TCRdb to 2018 to 2021). On this clone: The clone's antigen remains unknown. Base qualities are not provided; no much larger clone lies one nucleotide away.

The library came from the immunoSEQ multiplex PCR assay. TCRdb limited this immuneACCESS table to in-frame rearrangements with V and J called. A share of clones is missing; checked studies link under half to unresolved V genes, and the rest is unexplained. For this sample there are 55,000 to 85,000 clones; about 90% appear just once. The leading ten clones occupy about 2.1% of the sample. Deletion took 6 bases off V and 1 base off J, with a span of 12 bases between the germline ends. CDR1 MDHEN and CDR2 SYDVKM were looked up in the germline V gene. The CDR3 spans 14 residues, from the cysteine through the phenylalanine. Left in the record is the CDR3 DNA by itself, 42 bases read in frame from the first base.

The sequencing input was PBMCs. The TCR originated in a woman aged 50 to 60 with head and neck cancer. Recombination connected TRBV28 to TRBJ1-2; the D gene assignment is ambiguous. The CDR3 protein is CASSPPGVNYGYTF. Here is the DNA: TGTGCCAGCAGCCCTCCCGGGGTTAACTATGGCTACACCTTC.